This T cell receptor (beta chain) stems from a study of neoadjuvant anti-PD-1 for oral cavity cancer (dated by TCRdb to the early 2020s). Turning to the overall study: Before curative-intent surgical resection, most patients were given three to four biweekly doses of nivolumab at 3 mg/kg. Patients without progression received a fourth nivolumab dose around day 43 and underwent definitive surgical resection on days 50-56. Under RECIST 1.1, a patient counted as a responder if showing complete response, partial response or stable disease, and as a non-responder if showing progression. There were 12 patients in the parent correlative cohort, and the response rate was about 36%. The research as a whole found: After neoadjuvant nivolumab, significantly higher T cell clonality (Gini index) was found within PBMCs in non-responders than in responders. TCR analyses included only three patients per response group, and the authors called for larger cohorts for validation. Higher pretreatment blood Treg/Th17 ratios correlated with higher pretreatment blood TCRbeta clonality and lower post-treatment tumor TCRbeta clonality.

CDR1 and CDR2, per the germline V gene (reference sequence), are GTSNPN and SVGIG. Deletion took 0 bases off V and 11 bases off J, with a span of 16 bases between the germline ends. From its cysteine to its phenylalanine, the CDR3 spans 13 amino acids. The only DNA kept is the CDR3, 39 bases in frame from the first base. This clone was detected once. No antigen is known for it. No per-base quality is available; no much larger clone lies one base away. For deep sequencing, each PBMC sample was run in six replicates, with libraries mostly built from approximately 520 ng of input genomic DNA. The immunoSEQ hsTCRbeta kit was used to prepare TCRbeta libraries, following the manufacturer's instructions. An Illumina NovaSeq 6000 S4 flow cell was used to sequence the final libraries, which had first been combined to 3 nM. Per the original workflow: Raw data preprocessing and quality control were performed with the immunoSEQ Analyzer. The analysis was limited to productive rearrangements, and each clonotype was defined by a unique CDR3 amino acid sequence. Using the R package tcR, the researchers computed the Gini-Simpson index as their estimate of repertoire clonality. Student's t test was used to compare Gini indices, while Pearson correlation assessed associations with tumor size change. TCRdb provides this immuneACCESS table in a form limited to in-frame rearrangements. Some clones are lacking; in checked studies, under half of them reflect an unresolved V gene, and why the rest are absent is not known. V, J and clone size are taken as reported in that table, and D and trimming were inferred from the DNA itself. A total of tens of thousands of clones appear in this sample, around 80% of them only once. Roughly 2.6% of the sample comes from the top ten.

In the paper's terms, the time point label means: before neoadjuvant nivolumab. Patients had been newly diagnosed with stage II-IVA oral cavity squamous cell carcinoma, and no prior systemic or radiation treatment had been given to the patients. Everyone in the cohort had locally advanced, HPV-negative oral cavity squamous cell carcinoma. Peripheral blood mononuclear cells were analyzed directly and were not maintained or expanded in culture. The samples were obtained from a longitudinal correlative study of a single-arm phase II trial testing neoadjuvant nivolumab in oral cavity squamous cell carcinoma. Subject-matched pre- and post-treatment PBMCs and tumors from three responders and three non-responders underwent genomic DNA-based TCRbeta sequencing. Peripheral blood mononuclear cells were collected before nivolumab treatment and were collected again after treatment, at the time of surgery. The Maxwell RSC DNA from Cells kit was used to extract genomic DNA from PBMCs.

This clonotype was obtained from a person aged 35-79 years with oral cavity squamous cell carcinoma. The sample here was PBMCs, taken before nivolumab (anti-PD-1) treatment. This receptor chain uses TRBV30 and TRBJ1-1; the D gene cannot be resolved reliably. The bases are TGTGCCTGGAGTGTACGGGCCCTAGGGAACGCTTTCTTT. Its amino acids are CAWSVRALGNAFF.